The clone carrying this T cell receptor beta chain was observed a few times. The CDR3 spans 19 residues. V dropped 1 base and J dropped 5 bases, with 24 bases sitting between them. These data originate in a study of T cells after yellow fever vaccination. UMIs were added to TCR cDNA along with a universal primer site when it was made by 5'RACE template switching. TCRdb reanalysed the 5' RACE reads using MiXCR and keeps one entry per CDR3 protein. Among 620,000 or so distinct CDR3 sequences listed, roughly 12% were seen once. The rearrangement links TRBV12-3 or TRBV12-4 to TRBJ2-1; possibly TRBD1 or TRBD2 for D (6 bases each). This TCR derives from a young man who received the YFV17D yellow fever vaccine. The source material was PBMCs, sampled on the day of the yellow fever booster vaccination. The CDR3 region is CASSLEGGRSGRVHNEQFF. The CDR3 DNA sequence: TGTGCCAGCAGTTTAGAGGGGGGAAGAAGTGGGCGGGTCCACAATGAGCAGTTCTTC.